The clone carrying this T cell receptor (beta chain) has more than one count but fewer than ten. Its matching antigen is unknown. The junction departs from germline at one end; a sequencing error may be responsible. The data originate from a study of cytomegalovirus exposure and HLA in healthy donors. Whole-study context: As released early, the data held about 85 million unique TCRs from HLA-typed donors.

PCR used 60 Vbeta primers and 13 Jbeta primers. Assay: immunoSEQ multiplex PCR; the TCRdb copy retains only in-frame clones and omits some. This table holds about 180,000 clones, roughly 85% found once. CDR1 and CDR2 from the germline V gene are PRHDT and FYEKMQ (reference sequence). The CDR3 spans 16 residues. Study-level points and caveats: A few V segments could not be told apart, such as TRBV6-2 and TRBV6-3, and were left out. Sequencing likely generated an artifact that appeared as a cluster of highly shared sequence variants.

This sequence originates from a man aged 40-55 years in good health and CMV-seropositive. The sequenced material came from PBMCs. The chain couples TRBV13 to TRBJ2-6; maybe TRBD1 (5 bases). CDR3 nucleotides: TGTGCCAGCAGCTTACGCTTGTCCTCTGGGGCCAACGGCCTGACTTTC. Its translation: CASSLRLSSGANGLTF.